These 2 T cell receptor beta chains originate from one sample sequenced in a study of CD8 T cells in Susac syndrome. Reverse transcription of about 0.45 to 1 ug RNA was carried out with random hexamers. TCRdb used MiXCR to reprocess the immunoSEQ multiplex PCR reads, holding one entry per CDR3 protein. The table lists about 130,000 distinct CDR3 sequences, roughly 94% of them singletons. Sequenced: CD8+ T cells from PBMCs. The receptors were sampled from a human donor with Susac syndrome.

The chain employs TRBV20-1 and TRBJ2-1, with 8 bases matching TRBD1. The CDR3 totals 13 residues. Germline CDR1 DFQATT, CDR2 SNEGSKA (reference sequence). The V segment lost 4 bases and the J segment 7 bases; nucleotides outside the gene matches: 6. The CDR3 spells CSAMRTGRNEQFF. DNA for the CDR3: TGCAGTGCTATGCGGACAGGGCGAAATGAGCAGTTCTTC.

This chain links TRBV4-2 with TRBJ2-5; TRBD2 matches at 8 bases. V lost 3 bases, J lost 1 base, and 7 bases stayed unmatched. The CDR3 contains 16 residues. The V gene's germline CDR1 is LGHNA and CDR2 YNFKEQ. The CDR3 sequence: CASSQVPREGQETQYF. In nucleotides, the CDR3 is TGTGCCAGCAGCCAGGTCCCACGGGAGGGCCAAGAGACCCAGTACTTC.